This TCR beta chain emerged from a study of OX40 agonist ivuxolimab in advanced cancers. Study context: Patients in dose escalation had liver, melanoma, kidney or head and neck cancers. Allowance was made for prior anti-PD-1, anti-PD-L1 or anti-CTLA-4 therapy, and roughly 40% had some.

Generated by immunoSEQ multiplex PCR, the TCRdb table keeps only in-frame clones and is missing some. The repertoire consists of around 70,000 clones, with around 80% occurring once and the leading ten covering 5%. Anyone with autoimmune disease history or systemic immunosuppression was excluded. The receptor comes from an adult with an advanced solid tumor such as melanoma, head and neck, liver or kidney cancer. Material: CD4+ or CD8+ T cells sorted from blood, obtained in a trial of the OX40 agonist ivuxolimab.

CDR3 DNA: TGTGCCAGCAGTCCCACAGGACATAGCAATCAGCCCCAGCATTTT. This translates into CASSPTGHSNQPQHF. The V gene is TRBV2, the J gene TRBJ1-5; D perhaps matches TRBD1 (5 bases). CDR1 and CDR2 (germline): SNHLY, FYNNEI. The CDR3 spans 15 residues. The V and J ends lost 5 bases and 0 bases respectively, with 11 bases between them. The variable domain in full, with the rest retrieved from reference TRBV2 and TRBJ1-5, is EPEVTQTPSHQVTQMGQEVILRCVPISNHLYFYWYRQILGQKVEFLVSFYNNEISEKSEIFDDQFSVERPDGSNFTLKIRSTKLEDSAMYFCASSPTGHSNQPQHFGDGTRLSIL.